Each of the 4 T cell receptor beta chains below was sequenced from the same sample in a study of blood T cell repertoires in COVID-19. Only in-frame clones appear in the TCRdb table, and some are missing; sequencing was by immunoSEQ multiplex PCR. This sample has about 270,000 clones, with approximately 85% found just once. Sequencing used PBMCs or T cells enriched from blood (not recorded which). The receptors originated from a woman aged 50 to 60 with acute COVID-19.

The chain recombines TRBV9 with TRBJ1-5; D is uncertain. V was shortened by 0 bases and J by 8 bases, with 15 bases between the two germline ends. The length of the CDR3 is 15 residues. The V gene's germline CDR1 is SGDLS and CDR2 YYNGEE. CDR3 sequence: CASSVDGLASKPQHF. Written as DNA, the CDR3 is TGTGCCAGCAGCGTAGACGGACTAGCAAGTAAGCCCCAGCATTTT.

The CDR3 protein is CASSQGDREGEKLFF. Here the CDR3 DNA reads TGTGCCAGCAGCCAAGGGGACAGGGAGGGCGAAAAACTGTTTTTT. The rearrangement links TRBV3-1 (or the pseudogene TRBV3-2) to TRBJ1-4; 9 bases line up with TRBD1. The CDR3 spans 15 residues. Per the germline V gene, CDR1 is LGHDT and CDR2 is YNNKEL (reference sequence). V dropped 1 base and J dropped 8; count of bases not matched to a gene: 5.

CDR3 region: CSVEHGQGVSYEQYF. In nucleotides, the CDR3 is TGCAGCGTTGAACACGGCCAGGGGGTCTCCTACGAGCAGTACTTC. The chain carries TRBV29-1 and TRBJ2-7; 7 nucleotides line up with TRBD1. The CDR3 length is 15 residues. Losses at the gene ends were 2 bases for V and 0 bases for J; bases not matched to a gene: 7. CDR1 and CDR2 (germline): SQVTM, ANQGSEA.

This chain connects TRBV6-5 to TRBJ1-6; 7 nucleotides agree with TRBD1. In germline, CDR1 is MNHEY, CDR2 SVGAGI. J gave up 6 bases and V 8 bases, and 10 bases lay outside the gene matches. The CDR3 covers 15 residues. CDR3 region: CASCREGATNSPLHF. CDR3 DNA sequence: TGTGCCAGCTGTCGGGAGGGGGCGACTAATTCACCCCTCCACTTT.